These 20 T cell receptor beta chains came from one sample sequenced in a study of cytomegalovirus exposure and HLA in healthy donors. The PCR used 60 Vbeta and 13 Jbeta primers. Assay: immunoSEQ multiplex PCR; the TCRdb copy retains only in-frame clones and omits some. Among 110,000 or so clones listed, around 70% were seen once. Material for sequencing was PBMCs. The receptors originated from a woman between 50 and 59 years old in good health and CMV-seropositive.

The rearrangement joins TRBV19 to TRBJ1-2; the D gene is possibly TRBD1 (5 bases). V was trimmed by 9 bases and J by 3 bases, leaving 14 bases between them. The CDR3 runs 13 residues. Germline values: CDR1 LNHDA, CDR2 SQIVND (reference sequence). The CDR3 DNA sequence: TGTGCCAGCCTAGCGCTGGGGGACTATGGCTACACCTTC. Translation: CASLALGDYGYTF.

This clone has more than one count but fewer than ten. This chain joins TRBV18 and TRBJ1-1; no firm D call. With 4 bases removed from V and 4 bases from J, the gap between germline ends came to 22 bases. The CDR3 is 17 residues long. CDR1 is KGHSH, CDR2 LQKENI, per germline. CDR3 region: CASSLDPGVGGSTEAFF. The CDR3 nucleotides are TGTGCCAGCTCACTCGATCCCGGGGTTGGTGGAAGCACTGAAGCTTTCTTT.

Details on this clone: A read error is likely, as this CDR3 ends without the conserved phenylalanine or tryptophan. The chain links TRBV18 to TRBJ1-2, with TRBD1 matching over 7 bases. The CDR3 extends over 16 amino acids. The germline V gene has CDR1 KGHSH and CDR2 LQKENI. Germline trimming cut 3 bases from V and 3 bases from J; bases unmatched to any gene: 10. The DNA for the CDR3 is TGTGCCAGCTCACCGTATCCGGGAGGGGGCGACTATGGCTACACCGTC. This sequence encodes CASSPYPGGGDYGYTV.

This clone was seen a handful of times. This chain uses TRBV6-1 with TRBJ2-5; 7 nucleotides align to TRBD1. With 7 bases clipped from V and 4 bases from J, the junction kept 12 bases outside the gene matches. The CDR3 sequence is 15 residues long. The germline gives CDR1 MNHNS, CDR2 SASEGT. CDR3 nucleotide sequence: TGTGCCAGCACCCGAGCAGGGGGTTTGCGAGAGACCCAGTACTTC. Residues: CASTRAGGLRETQYF.

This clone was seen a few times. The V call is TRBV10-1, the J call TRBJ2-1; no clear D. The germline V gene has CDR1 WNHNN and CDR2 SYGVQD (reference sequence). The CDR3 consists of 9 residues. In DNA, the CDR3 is TGCGGAGGAGACAATGAGCAGTTCTTC. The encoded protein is CGGDNEQFF.

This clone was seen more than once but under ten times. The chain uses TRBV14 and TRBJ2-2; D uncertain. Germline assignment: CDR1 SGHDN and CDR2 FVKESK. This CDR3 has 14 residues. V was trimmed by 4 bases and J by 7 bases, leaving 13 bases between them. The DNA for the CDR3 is TGTGCCAGCAGCCCGGGTGTACTGGGCGGGGAGCTGTTTTTT. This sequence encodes CASSPGVLGGELFF.

CDR3 protein: CASSQDQSLQTGELFF. The CDR3 DNA reads as TGTGCCAGCAGCCAAGACCAGTCTCTGCAAACCGGGGAGCTGTTTTTT. The rearrangement links TRBV4-2 to TRBJ2-2; D unresolved. V lost 0 bases and J 5 bases, leaving 13 bases between the germline ends. This CDR3 has 16 residues. Germline V gives CDR1 LGHNA, CDR2 YNFKEQ.

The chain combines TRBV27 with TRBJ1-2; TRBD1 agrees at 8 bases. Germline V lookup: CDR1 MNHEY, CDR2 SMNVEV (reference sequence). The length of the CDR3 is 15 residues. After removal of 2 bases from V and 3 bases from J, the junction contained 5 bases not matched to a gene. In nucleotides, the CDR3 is TGTGCCAGCAGTTTAGGTCCAGGGGGCGACTATGGCTACACCTTC. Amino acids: CASSLGPGGDYGYTF.

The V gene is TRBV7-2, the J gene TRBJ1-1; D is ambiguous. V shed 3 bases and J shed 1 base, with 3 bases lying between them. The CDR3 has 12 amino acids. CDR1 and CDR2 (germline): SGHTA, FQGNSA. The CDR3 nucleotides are TGTGCCAGCAGCTTCTGGAACACTGAAGCTTTCTTT. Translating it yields CASSFWNTEAFF.

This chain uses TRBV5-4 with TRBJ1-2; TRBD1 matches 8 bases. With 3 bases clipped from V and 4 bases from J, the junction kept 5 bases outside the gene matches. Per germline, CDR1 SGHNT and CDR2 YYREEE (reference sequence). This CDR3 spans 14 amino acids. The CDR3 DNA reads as TGTGCCAGCAGCTGGGGGCAGGGGGCCTATGGCTACACCTTC. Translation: CASSWGQGAYGYTF.

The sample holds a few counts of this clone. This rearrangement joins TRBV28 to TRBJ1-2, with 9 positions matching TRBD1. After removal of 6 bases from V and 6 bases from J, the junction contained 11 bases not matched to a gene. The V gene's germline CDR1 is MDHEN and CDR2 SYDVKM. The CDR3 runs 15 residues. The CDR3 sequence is CASSPTGDRVHGYTF. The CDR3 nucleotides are TGTGCCAGCAGCCCAACTGGGGACAGGGTCCATGGCTACACCTTC.

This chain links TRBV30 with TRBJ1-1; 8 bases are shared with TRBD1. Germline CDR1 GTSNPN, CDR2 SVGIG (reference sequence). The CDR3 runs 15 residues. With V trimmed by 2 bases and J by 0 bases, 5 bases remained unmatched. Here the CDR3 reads CAWSRQGLLNTEAFF. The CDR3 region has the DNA TGTGCCTGGAGTAGACAGGGGCTATTGAACACTGAAGCTTTCTTT. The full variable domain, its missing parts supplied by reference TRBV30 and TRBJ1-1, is SQTIHQWPATLVQPVGSPLSLECTVEGTSNPNLYWYRQAAGRGLQLLFYSVGIGQISSEVPQNLSASRPQDRQFILSSKKLLLSDSGFYLCAWSRQGLLNTEAFFGQGTRLTVV.

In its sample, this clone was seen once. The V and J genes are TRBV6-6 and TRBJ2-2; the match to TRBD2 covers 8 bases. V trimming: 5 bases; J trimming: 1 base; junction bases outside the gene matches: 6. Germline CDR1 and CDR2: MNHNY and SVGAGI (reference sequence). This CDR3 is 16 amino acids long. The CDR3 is CASSPPRGGNTGELFF. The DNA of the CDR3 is TGTGCCAGCAGTCCTCCCCGGGGGGGGAACACCGGGGAGCTGTTTTTT.

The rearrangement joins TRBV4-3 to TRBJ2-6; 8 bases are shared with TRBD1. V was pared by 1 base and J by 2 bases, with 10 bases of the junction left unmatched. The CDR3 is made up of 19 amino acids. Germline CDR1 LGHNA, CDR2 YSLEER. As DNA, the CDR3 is TGCGCCAGCAGCCAAGTCTTTTTGCAGGGGGCAACTGGGGCCAACGTCCTGACTTTC. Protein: CASSQVFLQGATGANVLTF.

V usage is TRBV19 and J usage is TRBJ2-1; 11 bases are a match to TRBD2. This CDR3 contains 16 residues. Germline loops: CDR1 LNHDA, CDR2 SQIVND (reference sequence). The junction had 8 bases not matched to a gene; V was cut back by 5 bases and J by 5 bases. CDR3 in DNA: TGTGCCAGTAGTTGGGTAGCGGGAGGGAAGAACAATGAGCAGTTCTTC. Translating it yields CASSWVAGGKNNEQFF.

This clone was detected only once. Here the CDR3 DNA reads TGCAGCGCCCGAGGTAGTCCCGAAGCTTTCTTT. It is translated as CSARGSPEAFF. The V gene is TRBV29-1, the J gene TRBJ1-1; the D is unclear. This CDR3 comprises 11 residues. Germline-derived CDR1 and CDR2 are SQVTM and ANQGSEA. With 7 bases removed from V and 8 bases from J, the gap between germline ends came to 14 bases. Looking up the rest from reference TRBV29-1 and TRBJ1-1 gives the full variable domain: SAVISQKPSRDICQRGTSLTIQCQVDSQVTMMFWYRQQPGQSLTLIATANQGSEATYESGFVIDKFPISRPNLTFSTLTVSNMSPEDSSIYLCSARGSPEAFFGQGTRLTVV.

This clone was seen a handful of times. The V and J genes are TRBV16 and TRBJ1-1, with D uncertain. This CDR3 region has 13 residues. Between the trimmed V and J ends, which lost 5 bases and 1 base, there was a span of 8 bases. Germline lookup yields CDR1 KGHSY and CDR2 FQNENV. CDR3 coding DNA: TGTGCCAGCAGCTGGGGAGGGAACACTGAAGCTTTCTTT. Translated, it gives CASSWGGNTEAFF.

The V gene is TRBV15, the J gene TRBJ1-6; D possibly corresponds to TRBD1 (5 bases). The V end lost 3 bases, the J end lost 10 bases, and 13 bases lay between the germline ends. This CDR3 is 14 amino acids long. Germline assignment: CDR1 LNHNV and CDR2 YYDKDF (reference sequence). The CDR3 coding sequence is TGTGCCACCAGCAGTTCCAGGGCGGGGTCACCCCTCCACTTT. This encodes CATSSSRAGSPLHF.

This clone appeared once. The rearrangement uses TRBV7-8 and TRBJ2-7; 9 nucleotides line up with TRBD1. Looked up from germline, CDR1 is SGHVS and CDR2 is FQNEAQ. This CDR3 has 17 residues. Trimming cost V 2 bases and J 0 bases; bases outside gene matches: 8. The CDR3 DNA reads TGTGCCAGCAGCTTACAGGTGGGACAGGGTACCTCCTACGAGCAGTACTTC. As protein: CASSLQVGQGTSYEQYF.

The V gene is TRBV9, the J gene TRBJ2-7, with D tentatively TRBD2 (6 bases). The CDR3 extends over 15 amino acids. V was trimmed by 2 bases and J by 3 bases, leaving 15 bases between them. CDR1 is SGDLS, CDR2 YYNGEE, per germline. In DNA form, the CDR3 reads TGTGCCAGCAGCGTCGGAGGGGACGGGGGCTACGAGCAGTACTTC. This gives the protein CASSVGGDGGYEQYF.